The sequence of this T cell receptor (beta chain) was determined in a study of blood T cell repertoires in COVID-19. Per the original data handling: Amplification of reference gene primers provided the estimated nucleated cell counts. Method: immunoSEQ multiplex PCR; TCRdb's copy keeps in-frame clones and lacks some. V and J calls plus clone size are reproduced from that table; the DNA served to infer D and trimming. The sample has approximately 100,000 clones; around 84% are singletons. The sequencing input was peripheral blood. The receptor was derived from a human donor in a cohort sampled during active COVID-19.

CDR3 in amino acids: CASSLGLQKTQYF. CDR3 sequence (DNA): TGTGCCAGTAGTCTGGGGCTGCAGAAGACCCAGTACTTC. V usage is TRBV19 and J usage is TRBJ2-5; D is perhaps TRBD1 (5 bases). The germline V gene has CDR1 LNHDA and CDR2 SQIVND (reference sequence). The CDR3 has 13 residues. The V end was cut by 5 bases, the J end by 6 bases, with 13 bases between.